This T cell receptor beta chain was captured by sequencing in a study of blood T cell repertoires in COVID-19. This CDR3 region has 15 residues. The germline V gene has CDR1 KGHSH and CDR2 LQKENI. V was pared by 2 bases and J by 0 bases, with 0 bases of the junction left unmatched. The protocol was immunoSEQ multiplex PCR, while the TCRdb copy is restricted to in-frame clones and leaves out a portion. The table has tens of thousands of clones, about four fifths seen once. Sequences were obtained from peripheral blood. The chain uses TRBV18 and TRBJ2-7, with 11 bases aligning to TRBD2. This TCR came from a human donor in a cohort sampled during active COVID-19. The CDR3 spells CASSPTSGSSYEQYF. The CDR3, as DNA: TGTGCCAGCTCACCAACTAGCGGGAGCTCCTACGAGCAGTACTTC.